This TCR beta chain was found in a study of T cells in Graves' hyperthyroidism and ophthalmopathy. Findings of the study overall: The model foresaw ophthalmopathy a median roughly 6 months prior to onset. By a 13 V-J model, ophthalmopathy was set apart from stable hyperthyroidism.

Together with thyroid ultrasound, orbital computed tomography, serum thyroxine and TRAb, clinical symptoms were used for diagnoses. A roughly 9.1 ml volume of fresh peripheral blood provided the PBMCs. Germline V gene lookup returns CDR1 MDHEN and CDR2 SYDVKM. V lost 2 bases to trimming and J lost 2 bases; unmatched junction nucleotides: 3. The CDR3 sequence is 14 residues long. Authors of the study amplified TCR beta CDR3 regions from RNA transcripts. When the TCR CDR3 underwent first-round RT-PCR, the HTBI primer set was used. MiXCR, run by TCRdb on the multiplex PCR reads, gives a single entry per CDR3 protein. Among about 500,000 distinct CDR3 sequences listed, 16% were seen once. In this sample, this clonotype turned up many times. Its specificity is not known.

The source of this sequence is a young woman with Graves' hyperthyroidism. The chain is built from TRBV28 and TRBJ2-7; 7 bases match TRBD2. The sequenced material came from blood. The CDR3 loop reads CASSLGGEAYEQYF. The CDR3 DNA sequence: TGTGCCAGCAGTTTAGGGGGGGAAGCCTACGAGCAGTACTTC.